This T cell receptor beta chain emerged from a study of blood T cell repertoires in COVID-19. The CDR3 is 12 amino acids. Germline V lookup: CDR1 MNHEY, CDR2 SVGAGI. V lost 8 bases to trimming and J lost 6 bases, with 11 bases between them. Original processing methods: Reference gene primer amplification gave estimated nucleated cell counts. Sequenced by immunoSEQ multiplex PCR; TCRdb stores in-frame clones only, minus some. Clone size and the V and J calls come from that table; the DNA yielded D and trimming. The sample lists hundreds of thousands of clones, 85% to 90% occurring once. This chain joins TRBV6-5 and TRBJ1-5, with D possibly being TRBD1 (6 bases). Sequences were obtained from PBMCs or T cells enriched from blood (not recorded which). The sequence was collected from a woman aged 45-65 years who had been exposed to COVID-19. In nucleotides, the CDR3 is TGTGCCAGCCAGGCCAGGGGTCAGCCCCAGCATTTT. Encoded protein: CASQARGQPQHF.